The clone carrying this TCR beta chain has at least ten counts. These data belong to a study of spatial heterogeneity in lung cancer. Study-level background: Detection of beta-chain sequences consistently exceeded that of alpha-chain sequences. There were, on average, more than 8.5 raw-read appearances for each unique TCR and UMI combination.

Noted time point: sample taken at primary tumor resection. The study sequenced unsorted whole RNA from tumor, nontumor lung or frozen PBMC. This CDR3 spans 18 amino acids. The V and J ends lost 5 bases and 5 bases respectively, with 26 bases between them. CDR1 is SEHNR, CDR2 FQNEAQ, per germline (reference sequence). MiXCR, run by TCRdb on the 5' RACE reads, gives a single entry per CDR3 protein. The profile shows 36,000 or so distinct CDR3 sequences, 4% to 6% of them singletons. The receptor was derived from a female donor with early-stage non-small cell lung cancer. The starting material was PBMCs, obtained at surgery. V gene TRBV7-9 combines with J gene TRBJ2-3; no clear D. CDR3 region: CASSPPIGGPVPGDTQYF. The CDR3, as DNA: TGTGCCAGCAGCCCTCCGATTGGCGGCCCCGTCCCTGGAGATACGCAGTATTTT.